This T cell receptor (beta chain) is from a study of blood T cell repertoires in COVID-19. Some clones are missing from TCRdb's copy, which holds only in-frame ones; the method was immunoSEQ multiplex PCR. This table holds about 200,000 clones, more than 85% found once. The V end lost 2 bases, the J end lost 4 bases, and 8 bases lay between the germline ends. Germline loops: CDR1 LGHDT, CDR2 YNNKEL (reference sequence). The CDR3 is 14 residues long. The receptor's source is a man aged 60 to 69 with acute or convalescent COVID-19. The sequencing sample was made of peripheral blood. The rearrangement uses TRBV3-1 (or the pseudogene TRBV3-2) and TRBJ1-4; D possibly corresponds to TRBD1 (5 bases). The DNA of the CDR3 is TGTGCCAGCAGCCAAAGGGGAATTAATGAAAAACTGTTTTTT. This codes for CASSQRGINEKLFF.